This TCR beta chain was profiled in a study of blood T cell repertoires in COVID-19. Sequencing was performed with immunoSEQ multiplex PCR; in TCRdb, only in-frame clones are kept and a portion is missing. Seen here are some 140,000 clones, roughly 80% observed once, and the top ten hold 9.2%. CDR1 is SQVTM and CDR2 is ANQGSEA in the germline V gene. With V trimmed by 7 bases and J by 8 bases, 7 bases remained unmatched. The CDR3 is 13 residues long. The sample taken for sequencing was PBMCs or T cells enriched from blood (not recorded which). This clonotype was sampled from a man between 50 and 59 years old who had recovered from COVID-19. The rearrangement joins TRBV29-1 to TRBJ1-6; 8 bases fit TRBD1. The CDR3 is CSGKTGEDSPLHF. The CDR3 region has the DNA TGCAGCGGCAAGACAGGGGAGGATTCACCCCTCCACTTT.